The next 26 T cell receptor beta chains were all read from a single sample in a study of blood T cell repertoires in COVID-19. Method: immunoSEQ multiplex PCR; TCRdb's copy keeps in-frame clones and lacks some. The table records roughly 200,000 clones, roughly 88% of them present only once. Sequencing used PBMCs or T cells enriched from blood (not recorded which). Every receptor here comes from a man aged 40-50 years with acute COVID-19.

V usage is TRBV2 and J usage is TRBJ2-3; TRBD2 aligns across 8 bases. The CDR3 covers 15 residues. V lost 1 base to trimming and J lost 7 bases; unmatched junction nucleotides: 7. CDR1 and CDR2 from the germline V gene are SNHLY and FYNNEI. CDR3 residues: CASSEDGRARYTQYF. As DNA, the CDR3 is TGTGCCAGCAGTGAAGACGGGAGGGCTAGGTATACGCAGTATTTT.

The V call is TRBV28, the J call TRBJ1-1; D is undetermined. The CDR3 is made up of 11 amino acids. V was pared by 2 bases and J by 8 bases, with 6 bases between. Germline CDR1 and CDR2: MDHEN and SYDVKM. The CDR3 DNA is TGTGCCAGCAGTTTAGTCGGGGAAGCTTTCTTT. This codes for CASSLVGEAFF.

The chain has TRBV19 and TRBJ2-5; D not certain. Trimming stripped 1 base from V and 0 bases from J, with 12 bases between. Germline CDR1 LNHDA, CDR2 SQIVND (reference sequence). The CDR3 contains 16 residues. DNA of the CDR3: TGTGCCAGTAGTATAGGGATAACGGGTTACCAAGAGACCCAGTACTTC. As protein: CASSIGITGYQETQYF.

This rearrangement joins TRBV29-1 to TRBJ1-2; D ambiguous. The CDR3 has 10 residues. The V gene lost 4 bases and the J gene lost 8 bases, with 8 bases spanning the gap. The germline V gene has CDR1 SQVTM and CDR2 ANQGSEA. The DNA of the CDR3 is TGCAGCGTTGGGTTTGGCGGCTACACCTTC. This gives the protein CSVGFGGYTF.

This chain links TRBV27 with TRBJ2-3; no clear D gene. The V and J ends lost 0 bases and 1 base respectively, with 8 bases between them. This CDR3 has 15 amino acids. Germline loops: CDR1 MNHEY, CDR2 SMNVEV (reference sequence). CDR3 residues: CASSLSRVGTDTQYF. The DNA for the CDR3 is TGTGCCAGCAGTTTATCGCGTGTTGGCACAGATACGCAGTATTTT.

The gene calls are TRBV9 and TRBJ2-1; 13 bases map to TRBD2. Germline CDR1 is SGDLS and CDR2 is YYNGEE. The CDR3 spans 16 residues. V was clipped by 4 bases and J by 4 bases; unmatched bases: 5. The CDR3 loop is CASSSRTSGSYNEQFF. The CDR3 region has the DNA TGTGCCAGCAGCTCCCGGACTAGCGGGAGTTACAATGAGCAGTTCTTC.

The chain combines TRBV7-9 with TRBJ2-3, with 12 bases fitting TRBD2. The CDR3 extends over 17 amino acids. Germline CDR1 SEHNR, CDR2 FQNEAQ (reference sequence). J lost 2 bases, V lost 11 bases, and 14 bases had no gene match. CDR3 residues: CAVTSGRSLLNTDTQYF. CDR3 DNA sequence: TGTGCCGTCACTAGCGGGAGGTCCCTCTTAAACACAGATACGCAGTATTTT.

The chain couples TRBV5-1 to TRBJ2-1; 9 positions agree with TRBD2. Germline V gene lookup returns CDR1 SGHRS and CDR2 YFSETQ. The CDR3 consists of 17 residues. Trimming cost V 0 bases and J 0 bases; bases outside gene matches: 4. DNA for the CDR3: TGCGCCAGCAGCTTGGTGACTAGCGGTGACTCCTACAATGAGCAGTTCTTC. It encodes CASSLVTSGDSYNEQFF.

The chain employs TRBV7-9 and TRBJ2-3; D gene unclear. Trimming took 2 bases from V and 7 from J, leaving 7 bases between them. This CDR3 contains 12 residues. CDR1 is SEHNR and CDR2 is FQNEAQ in the germline V gene (reference sequence). The DNA for the CDR3 is TGTGCCAGCAGCTTAATTTCTCATACGCAGTATTTT. It codes for CASSLISHTQYF.

V is TRBV9 and J is TRBJ2-1, with 8 bases that match TRBD2. After removal of 1 base from V and 1 base from J, the junction contained 1 base not matched to a gene. The CDR3 contains 15 residues. Germline V gene lookup returns CDR1 SGDLS and CDR2 YYNGEE. The CDR3 sequence is CASSVTGGSYNEQFF. Here the CDR3 DNA reads TGTGCCAGCAGCGTAACGGGAGGGTCCTACAATGAGCAGTTCTTC.

This chain links TRBV4-3 with TRBJ2-7; TRBD2 agrees at 7 bases. Germline CDR1 reads LGHNA; CDR2 reads YSLEER. V trimming: 0 bases; J trimming: 4 bases; junction bases outside the gene matches: 6. This CDR3 comprises 15 residues. The CDR3 DNA follows: TGCGCCAGCAGCCAAGAGGGCGCGGGAGATTACGAGCAGTACTTC. Its translation: CASSQEGAGDYEQYF.

CDR3 DNA: TGTGCCAGCAGTCCTAAAGATACGCAGTATTTT. It is translated as CASSPKDTQYF. The chain is built from TRBV25-1 and TRBJ2-3; D unclear. The V end was cut by 5 bases, the J end by 5 bases, with 5 bases between. The germline CDR1 and CDR2 sequences are MGHDK and SYGVNS. The CDR3 spans 11 residues.

J is TRBJ2-7 and V is TRBV28; D not certain. The CDR3 contains 10 residues. With 3 bases removed from V and 9 bases from J, the gap between germline ends came to 6 bases. Germline V gives CDR1 MDHEN, CDR2 SYDVKM. CDR3 protein: CASSFQVQYF. The CDR3 region has the DNA TGTGCCAGCAGTTTTCAGGTGCAGTACTTC.

The genes are TRBV24-1 and TRBJ2-1, with TRBD1 matching 11 bases. The CDR3 covers 16 residues. Trimming removed 1 base from V and 7 bases from J; junction bases left unmatched: 5. CDR1 and CDR2 (germline): KGHDR, SFDVKD. The CDR3 bases are TGTGCCACCAGTGATTTTCGGACAGGGGGCCGAAATGAGCAGTTCTTC. As protein: CATSDFRTGGRNEQFF.

The chain carries TRBV21-1 and TRBJ2-7; TRBD1, the table's D call, lacks a check against the DNA. TRBV21-1 is a pseudogene segment. There are 16 residues in the CDR3. CDR3 bases: TGTGCCAGCAGCACAAGTAGGACAGGATCCTTTTGCGAGCAGTACTTC. Amino acids: CASSTSRTGSFCEQYF.

The chain couples TRBV7-2 to TRBJ2-1; TRBD2 aligns across 12 bases. The CDR3 is 15 residues long. CDR1 and CDR2 from the germline V gene are SGHTA and FQGNSA. V lost 2 bases and J lost 8; bases outside the gene matches: 4. CDR3 DNA: TGTGCCAGCAGCTTAATACTAGCGGGAGGTTATGAGCAGTTCTTC. Its protein is CASSLILAGGYEQFF.

This chain links TRBV14 with TRBJ2-5, with D maybe TRBD1 (5 bases). V lost 6 bases and J lost 5, with 13 bases in between. The V gene's germline CDR1 is SGHDN and CDR2 FVKESK. This CDR3 is 13 amino acids long. The CDR3 DNA follows: TGTGCCAGCAGGGACCAGGGAAGGGAGACCCAGTACTTC. Translated: CASRDQGRETQYF.

The chain carries TRBV27 and TRBJ1-2, with 9 bases fitting TRBD1. V gave up 5 bases and J gave up 8 bases; unmatched junction bases: 9. Per the germline V gene, CDR1 is MNHEY and CDR2 is SMNVEV (reference sequence). CDR3 length: 14 amino acids. CDR3 DNA: TGTGCCAGCAGTCCATGGACAGGGGTTGAGGGCTACACCTTC. It codes for CASSPWTGVEGYTF.

The rearrangement uses TRBV28 and TRBJ1-5; no definite D call. Germline assignment: CDR1 MDHEN and CDR2 SYDVKM. The V gene lost 10 bases and the J gene lost 3 bases, with 10 bases spanning the gap. The CDR3 loop spans 12 amino acids. The chain's CDR3 is CATWRANQPQHF. CDR3 bases: TGTGCCACCTGGCGGGCCAATCAGCCCCAGCATTTT.

The J gene is TRBJ2-2, the V gene TRBV5-8; tentatively, D is TRBD2 (5 bases). V lost 7 bases to trimming and J lost 1 base, with 17 bases between them. The germline V gene has CDR1 SGHTS and CDR2 YDEGEE. The CDR3 has 16 residues. This chain's CDR3 is CASAGKLSRNTGELFF. CDR3 sequence (DNA): TGTGCCAGCGCGGGCAAACTCAGCCGGAACACCGGGGAGCTGTTTTTT. Looking up the rest from reference TRBV5-8 and TRBJ2-2 gives the full variable domain: EAGVTQSPTHLIKTRGQQATLRCSPISGHTSVYWYQQALGLGLQFLLWYDEGEERNRGNFPPRFSGRQFPNYSSELNVNALELEDSALYLCASAGKLSRNTGELFFGEGSRLTVL.

This sequence joins TRBV11-2 and TRBJ1-2; 8 bases fit TRBD1. CDR3 length: 14 residues. CDR1 SGHAT and CDR2 FQNNGV come from the germline V gene. V was pared by 4 bases and J by 5 bases, with 6 bases of the junction left unmatched. The CDR3 spells CASSSQGAGYGYTF. In DNA, the CDR3 is TGTGCCAGCAGCTCGCAGGGGGCCGGGTATGGCTACACCTTC. Using reference TRBV11-2 and TRBJ1-2 for the parts outside the CDR3, the full variable domain is EAGVAQSPRYKIIEKRQSVAFWCNPISGHATLYWYQQILGQGPKLLIQFQNNGVVDDSQLPKDRFSAERLKGVDSTLKIQPAKLEDSAVYLCASSSQGAGYGYTFGSGTRLTVV.

This clone appeared a single time. V gene TRBV27 combines with J gene TRBJ2-7; 10 nucleotides align to TRBD2. The V and J ends lost 6 bases and 2 bases, in that order; junction bases with no gene match: 7. The CDR3 extends over 15 amino acids. Germline V CDR1 and CDR2: MNHEY, SMNVEV (reference sequence). The chain's CDR3 is CASSLAGAQTYEQYF. The DNA of the CDR3 is TGTGCCAGCAGCCTAGCGGGAGCCCAAACCTACGAGCAGTACTTC.

The chain combines TRBV9 with TRBJ2-1, with 8 bases matching TRBD2. The V and J ends lost 4 bases and 1 base, in that order; junction bases with no gene match: 4. The CDR3 loop spans 15 amino acids. From germline, CDR1 is SGDLS and CDR2 YYNGEE. The CDR3 nucleotides are TGTGCCAGCAGCCTCAGCGGGAGTTCCTACAATGAGCAGTTCTTC. This gives the protein CASSLSGSSYNEQFF. Combining the CDR3 with reference TRBV9 and TRBJ2-1 gives the whole variable domain DSGVTQTPKHLITATGQRVTLRCSPRSGDLSVYWYQQSLDQGLQFLIQYYNGEERAKGNILERFSAQQFPDLHSELNLSSLELGDSALYFCASSLSGSSYNEQFFGPGTRLTVL.

The rearrangement joins TRBV6-6 to TRBJ2-1; D is uncertain. This CDR3 has 14 residues. Trimming left V 4 bases short and J 9 bases short, with 16 bases between. Germline lookup yields CDR1 MNHNY and CDR2 SVGAGI (reference sequence). CDR3 loop: CASSSPKNRCEQFF. CDR3 bases: TGTGCCAGCAGTTCCCCCAAGAACCGGTGTGAGCAGTTCTTC.

The chain combines TRBV5-1 with TRBJ2-7; tentatively, D is TRBD1 (6 bases). CDR3 length: 13 residues. The germline CDR1 and CDR2 sequences are SGHRS and YFSETQ. V was clipped by 4 bases and J by 3 bases, with 11 bases between them. CDR3 DNA: TGCGCCAGCAGCCGAGAGGGGGTCTACGAGCAGTACTTC. The encoded protein is CASSREGVYEQYF.

The chain recombines TRBV4-2 with TRBJ2-6; D ambiguous. CDR3 size: 15 residues. V shed 1 base and J shed 5 bases, with 9 bases lying between them. Germline V gene lookup returns CDR1 LGHNA and CDR2 YNFKEQ. CDR3 in DNA: TGTGCCAGCAGCCAAGGTGAGGCGAGGGCCAACGTCCTGACTTTC. Its protein is CASSQGEARANVLTF.